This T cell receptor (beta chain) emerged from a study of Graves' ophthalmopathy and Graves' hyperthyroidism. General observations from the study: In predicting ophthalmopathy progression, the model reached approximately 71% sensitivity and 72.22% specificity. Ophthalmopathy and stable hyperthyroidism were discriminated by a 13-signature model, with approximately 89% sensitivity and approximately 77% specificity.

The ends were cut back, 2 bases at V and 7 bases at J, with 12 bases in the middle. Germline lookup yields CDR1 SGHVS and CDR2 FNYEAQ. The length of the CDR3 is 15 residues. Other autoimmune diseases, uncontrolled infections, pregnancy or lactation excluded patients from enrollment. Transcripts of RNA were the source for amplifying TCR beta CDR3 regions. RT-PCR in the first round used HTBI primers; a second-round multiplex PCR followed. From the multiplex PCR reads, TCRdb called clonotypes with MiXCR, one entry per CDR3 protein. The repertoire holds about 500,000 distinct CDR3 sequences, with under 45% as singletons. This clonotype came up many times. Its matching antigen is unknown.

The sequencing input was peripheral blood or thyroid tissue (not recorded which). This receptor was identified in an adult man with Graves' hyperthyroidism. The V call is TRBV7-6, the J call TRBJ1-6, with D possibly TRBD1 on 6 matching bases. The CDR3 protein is CASSLNLQGNSPLHF. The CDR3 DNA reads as TGTGCCAGCAGCTTAAACTTGCAGGGGAATTCACCCCTCCACTTT.